The entry below gives a single T cell receptor (beta chain) sequence along with its context. Time point reported: after neoadjuvant nivolumab, at surgical resection. PBMCs were not maintained or expanded in culture before analysis. The assay was immunoSEQ multiplex PCR, and TCRdb's table has in-frame clones only and misses some. In the table there are 9,500 to 15,000 clones, 70% to 75% of which are singletons. The record originates from a study of neoadjuvant anti-PD-1 for oral cavity cancer. The CDR3 totals 14 residues. Germline assignment: CDR1 MGHDK and CDR2 SYGVNS. Trimming left V 6 bases short and J 3 bases short, with 14 bases between.

The material was PBMCs, obtained after nivolumab (anti-PD-1) treatment. The genes are TRBV25-1 and TRBJ1-1; possibly TRBD1 for D (6 bases). The clonotype comes from a person aged 35-79 years with oral cavity squamous cell carcinoma. The CDR3: CASRKTGFYTEAFF. The CDR3 nucleotides read TGTGCCAGCAGAAAGACAGGCTTCTACACTGAAGCTTTCTTT.